This T cell receptor beta chain was captured by sequencing in a study of blood T cell repertoires in COVID-19. In the study overall: The United States, Italy and Spain were the sources of the acute and convalescent COVID-19 samples. T cells, B-cell-depleted T cells, or PBMCs supplied cDNA or gDNA.

In the original analysis: Nucleated cell counts were estimated from reference gene primer amplification. Clones were sequenced by immunoSEQ multiplex PCR, and TCRdb holds only the in-frame ones, with some missing. The V and J calls and the clone size are those of that table, but D and trimming were determined from the DNA. The table has about 520,000 clones, around 85% seen once; the top ten hold roughly 3.2%. Germline trimming cut 4 bases from V and 2 bases from J; bases unmatched to any gene: 5. Germline V gene lookup returns CDR1 MRHNA and CDR2 SNTAGT. The CDR3 runs 15 residues. The rearrangement joins TRBV6-4 to TRBJ1-2; 9 nucleotides agree with TRBD1. This receptor was identified in a human donor in a cohort sampled during active COVID-19. The specimen sequenced was peripheral blood. CDR3 sequence (DNA): TGTGCCAGCAGTGTAAACAGGGGGCCCAACTATGGCTACACCTTC. Its translation is CASSVNRGPNYGYTF.